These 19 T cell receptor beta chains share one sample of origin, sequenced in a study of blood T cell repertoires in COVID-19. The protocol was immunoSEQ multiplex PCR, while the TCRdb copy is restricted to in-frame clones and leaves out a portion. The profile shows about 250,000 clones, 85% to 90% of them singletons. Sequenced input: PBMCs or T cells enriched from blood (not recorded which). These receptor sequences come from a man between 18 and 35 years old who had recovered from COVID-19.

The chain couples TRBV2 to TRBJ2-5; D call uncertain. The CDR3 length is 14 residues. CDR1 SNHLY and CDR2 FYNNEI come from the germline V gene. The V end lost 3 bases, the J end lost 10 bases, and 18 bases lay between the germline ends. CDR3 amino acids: CASSDSGPVSFQYF. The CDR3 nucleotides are TGTGCCAGCAGTGATTCAGGCCCCGTAAGTTTCCAGTACTTC.

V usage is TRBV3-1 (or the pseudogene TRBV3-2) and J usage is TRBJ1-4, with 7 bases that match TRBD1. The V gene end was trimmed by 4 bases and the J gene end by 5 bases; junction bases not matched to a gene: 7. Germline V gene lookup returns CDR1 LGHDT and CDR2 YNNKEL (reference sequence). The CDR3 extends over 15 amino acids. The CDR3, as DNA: TGTGCCAGCAGCCCGCCGGGACAGAGGAATGAAAAACTGTTTTTT. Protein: CASSPPGQRNEKLFF.

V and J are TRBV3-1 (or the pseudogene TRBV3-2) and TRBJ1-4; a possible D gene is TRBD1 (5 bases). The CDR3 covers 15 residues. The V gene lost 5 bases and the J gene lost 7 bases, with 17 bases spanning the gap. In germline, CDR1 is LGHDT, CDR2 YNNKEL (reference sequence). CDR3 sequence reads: CASSAPGFGVEKLFF. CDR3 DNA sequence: TGTGCCAGCAGCGCTCCAGGGTTTGGGGTTGAAAAACTGTTTTTT.

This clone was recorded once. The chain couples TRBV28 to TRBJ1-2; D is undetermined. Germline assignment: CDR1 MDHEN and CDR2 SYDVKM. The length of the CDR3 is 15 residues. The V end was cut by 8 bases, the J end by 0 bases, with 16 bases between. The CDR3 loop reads CASFPIDTSNYGYTF. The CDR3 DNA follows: TGTGCCAGCTTCCCTATCGACACCTCTAACTATGGCTACACCTTC.

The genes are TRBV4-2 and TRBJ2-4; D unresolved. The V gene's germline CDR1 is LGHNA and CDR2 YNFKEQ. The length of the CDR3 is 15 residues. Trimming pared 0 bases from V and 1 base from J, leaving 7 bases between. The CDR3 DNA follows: TGTGCCAGCAGCCAAGACCGGGTTGCCAAAAACATTCAGTACTTC. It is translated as CASSQDRVAKNIQYF.

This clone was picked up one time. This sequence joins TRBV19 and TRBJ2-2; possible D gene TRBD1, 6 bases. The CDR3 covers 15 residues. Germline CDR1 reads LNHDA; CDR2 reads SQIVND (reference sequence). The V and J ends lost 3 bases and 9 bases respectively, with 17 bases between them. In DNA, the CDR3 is TGTGCCAGTAGTATCCCCACAGGGAGCAGCAGGGAGCTGTTTTTT. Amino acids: CASSIPTGSSRELFF. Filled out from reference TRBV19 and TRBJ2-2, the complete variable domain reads DGGITQSPKYLFRKEGQNVTLSCEQNLNHDAMYWYRQDPGQGLRLIYYSQIVNDFQKGDIAEGYSVSREKKESFPLTVTSAQKNPTAFYLCASSIPTGSSRELFFGEGSRLTVL.

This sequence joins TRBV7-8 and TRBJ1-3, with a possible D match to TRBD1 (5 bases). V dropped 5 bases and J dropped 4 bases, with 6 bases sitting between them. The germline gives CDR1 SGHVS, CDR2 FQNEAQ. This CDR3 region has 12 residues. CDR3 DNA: TGTGCCAGCAGCGACAGCGGAAACACCATATATTTT. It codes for CASSDSGNTIYF.

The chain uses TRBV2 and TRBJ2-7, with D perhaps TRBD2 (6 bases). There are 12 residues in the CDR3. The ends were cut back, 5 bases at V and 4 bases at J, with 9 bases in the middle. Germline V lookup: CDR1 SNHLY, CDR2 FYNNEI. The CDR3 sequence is CASSWDSYEQYF. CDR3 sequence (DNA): TGTGCCAGCAGTTGGGACTCTTACGAGCAGTACTTC.

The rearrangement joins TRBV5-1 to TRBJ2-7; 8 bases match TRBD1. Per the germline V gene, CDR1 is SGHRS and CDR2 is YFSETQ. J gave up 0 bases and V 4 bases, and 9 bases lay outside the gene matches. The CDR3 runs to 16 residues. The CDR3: CASSGRQGRFSYEQYF. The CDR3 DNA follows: TGCGCCAGCAGCGGGAGACAGGGGAGGTTCTCCTACGAGCAGTACTTC.

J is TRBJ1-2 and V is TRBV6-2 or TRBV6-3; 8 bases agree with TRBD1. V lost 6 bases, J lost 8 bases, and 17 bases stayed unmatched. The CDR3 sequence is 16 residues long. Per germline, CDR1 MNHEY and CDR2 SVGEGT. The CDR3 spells CASSPQYIQGGGGYTF. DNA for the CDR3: TGTGCCAGCAGCCCTCAATACATACAGGGGGGTGGAGGCTACACCTTC.

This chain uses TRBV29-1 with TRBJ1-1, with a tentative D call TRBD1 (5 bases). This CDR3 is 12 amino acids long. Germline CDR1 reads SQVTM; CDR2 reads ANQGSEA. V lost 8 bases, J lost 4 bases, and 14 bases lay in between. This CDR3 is CSFSSGGTEAFF. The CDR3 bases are TGCAGCTTCTCGAGCGGGGGCACTGAAGCTTTCTTT.

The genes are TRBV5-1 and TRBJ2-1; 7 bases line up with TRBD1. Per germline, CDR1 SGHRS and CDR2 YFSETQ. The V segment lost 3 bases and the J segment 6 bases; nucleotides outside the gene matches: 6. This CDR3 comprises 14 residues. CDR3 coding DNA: TGCGCCAGCAGCTGGGGGACAGATTTCAATGAGCAGTTCTTC. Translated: CASSWGTDFNEQFF.

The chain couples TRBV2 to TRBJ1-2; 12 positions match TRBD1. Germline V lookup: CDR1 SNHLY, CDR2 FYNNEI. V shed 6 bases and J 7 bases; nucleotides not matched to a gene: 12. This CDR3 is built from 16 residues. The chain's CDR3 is CASRGPSGQGAPGYTF. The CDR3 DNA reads TGTGCCAGCAGGGGACCTTCGGGACAGGGGGCGCCTGGCTACACCTTC.

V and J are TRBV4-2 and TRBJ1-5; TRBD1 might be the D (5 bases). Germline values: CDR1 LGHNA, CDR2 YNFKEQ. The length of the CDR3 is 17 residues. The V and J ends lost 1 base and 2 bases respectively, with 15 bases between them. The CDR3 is CASSQVAGSGGNQPQHF. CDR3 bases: TGTGCCAGCAGCCAAGTGGCAGGGTCAGGTGGCAATCAGCCCCAGCATTTT.

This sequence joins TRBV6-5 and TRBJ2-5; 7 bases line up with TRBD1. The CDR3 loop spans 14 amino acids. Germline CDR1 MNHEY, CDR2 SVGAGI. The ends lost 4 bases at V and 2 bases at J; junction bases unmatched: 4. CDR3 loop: CASSWGRGQETQYF. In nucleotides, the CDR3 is TGTGCCAGCAGTTGGGGCAGGGGGCAAGAGACCCAGTACTTC.

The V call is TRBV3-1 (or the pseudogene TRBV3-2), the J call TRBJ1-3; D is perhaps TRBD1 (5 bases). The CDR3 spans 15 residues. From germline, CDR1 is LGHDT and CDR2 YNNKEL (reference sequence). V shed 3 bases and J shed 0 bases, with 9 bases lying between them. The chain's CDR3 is CASSQRGYSGNTIYF. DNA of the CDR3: TGTGCCAGCAGCCAGCGGGGCTACTCTGGAAACACCATATATTTT.

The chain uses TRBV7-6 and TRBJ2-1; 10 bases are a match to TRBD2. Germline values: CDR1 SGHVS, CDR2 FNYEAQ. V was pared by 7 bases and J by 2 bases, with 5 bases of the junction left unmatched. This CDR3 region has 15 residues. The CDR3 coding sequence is TGTGCCAGCACACCCGGGACTAGCGCCTACAATGAGCAGTTCTTC. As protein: CASTPGTSAYNEQFF.

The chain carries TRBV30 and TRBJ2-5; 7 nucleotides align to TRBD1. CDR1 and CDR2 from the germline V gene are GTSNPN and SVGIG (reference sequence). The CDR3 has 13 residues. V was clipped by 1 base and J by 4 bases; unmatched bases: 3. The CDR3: CAWSAHRGETQYF. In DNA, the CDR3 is TGTGCCTGGAGTGCTCACAGGGGAGAGACCCAGTACTTC.

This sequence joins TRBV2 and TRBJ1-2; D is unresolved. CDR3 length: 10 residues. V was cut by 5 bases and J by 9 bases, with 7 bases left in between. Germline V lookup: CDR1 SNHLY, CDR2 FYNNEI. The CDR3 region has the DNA TGTGCCAGCAGTCCGGGAAGCTACACCTTC. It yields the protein CASSPGSYTF.